The sequence of this T cell receptor beta chain was determined in a study of radiotherapy plus CTLA-4 blockade in lung cancer. The study's findings and limits: In blood, after radiotherapy plus ipilimumab, tumor-derived TCR clones expanded. How blood T cell clones changed early, along with interferon-beta, reportedly forecast response best.

V dropped 4 bases and J dropped 1 base, with 14 bases sitting between them. CDR3 size: 15 residues. Germline V CDR1 and CDR2: MNHNY, SVGAGI (reference sequence). Here immunoSEQ multiplex PCR was the method, and the copy in TCRdb shows in-frame clones only, minus some. The sample has some 110,000 clones, 85% to 90% seen once. For this clone: Its antigen is currently unknown.

This rearrangement joins TRBV6-6 to TRBJ2-7, with D perhaps being TRBD1 or TRBD2 (5 bases each). The clonotype was recovered from a human donor with non-small cell lung cancer that progressed on radiotherapy plus ipilimumab. The sample was peripheral blood, taken from a patient treated with radiotherapy plus ipilimumab. CDR3 bases: TGTGCCAGCAGTTCGGGACGGTTAAAATCCTACGAGCAGTACTTC. Its protein is CASSSGRLKSYEQYF.